One T cell receptor (beta chain) is described in this entry. UMIs were added to TCR cDNA along with a universal primer site when it was made by 5'RACE template switching. Via MiXCR, TCRdb re-called the 5' RACE reads, giving one row per CDR3 protein. Among around 50,000 distinct CDR3 sequences listed, roughly 6.4% were seen once. These data belong to a study of T cells after yellow fever vaccination. Study-level background: Flow sorting relied on CD3, CD45RA, CCR7 and CD95 to obtain EM, EMRA, CM and Tscm memory subsets.

The CDR3 spans 15 residues. Per germline, CDR1 LNHNV and CDR2 YYDKDF (reference sequence). Trimming removed 0 bases from V and 6 bases from J; junction bases left unmatched: 6. Whole-study results and caveats: Memory subsets that were sorted on day 0 lacked detectable signal for almost all vaccine-responding clonotypes.

Material: PBMCs, either bulk or a sorted T-cell subset (CD4+, CD8+, memory, or dextramer-sorted; not recorded which), obtained 45 days after the yellow fever booster vaccination. V and J are TRBV15 and TRBJ2-7; 9 nucleotides align to TRBD1. The sequence was obtained from a man aged 25-45 years who received the YFV17D yellow fever vaccine. In DNA form, the CDR3 reads TGTGCCACCAGCAGAGACGGGACAGGGTTAATCGAGCAGTACTTC. Residues: CATSRDGTGLIEQYF.